Detailed here is one T cell receptor (beta chain). These data originate in a study of blood T cell repertoires in COVID-19. Study-wide background: Donors in the United States, Italy and Spain gave samples during acute or convalescent COVID-19. In each case, the material was cDNA or gDNA derived from T cells, B-cell-depleted T cells, or PBMCs.

Germline CDR1 and CDR2: LGHDT and YNNKEL (reference sequence). The germline V and J ends were trimmed by 4 bases and 3 bases, with 10 bases remaining between them. This CDR3 region has 14 residues. Methods used by the authors: Amplified reference gene primers provided the basis for estimating nucleated cell counts. The assay was immunoSEQ multiplex PCR, and TCRdb's table has in-frame clones only and misses some. V, J and clone size are taken as reported in that table, and D and trimming were inferred from the DNA itself. The data show 310,000 or so clones, with around four fifths seen just once and 1.2% held by the top ten.

The rearrangement joins TRBV3-1 (or the pseudogene TRBV3-2) to TRBJ2-1, with D tentatively TRBD1 (6 bases). The receptor's source is a woman in her fifties or sixties with acute or convalescent COVID-19. Source material: peripheral blood. The CDR3: CASSRTEFYNEQFF. DNA of the CDR3: TGTGCCAGCAGCCGGACAGAGTTCTACAATGAGCAGTTCTTC.